Following are 18 T cell receptor beta chains from one sample sequenced in a study of OX40 agonist ivuxolimab in advanced cancers. Assay: immunoSEQ multiplex PCR; the TCRdb copy retains only in-frame clones and omits some. This sample has 55,000 to 65,000 clones; about 88% occur once, and the top ten carry around 0.76%. Sample: CD4+ or CD8+ T cells sorted from blood, taken in a trial of the OX40 agonist ivuxolimab. These receptors were taken from an adult with an advanced solid tumor such as melanoma, head and neck, liver or kidney cancer.

The gene calls are TRBV28 and TRBJ1-2, with a possible D match to TRBD1 (6 bases). V was trimmed by 11 bases and J by 8 bases, leaving 21 bases between them. Per germline, CDR1 MDHEN and CDR2 SYDVKM. The CDR3 runs 13 residues. For the CDR3, the DNA is TGTGCCGGCTCGGGAGGGACACCGTGGGGCTACACCTTC. Amino acid sequence: CAGSGGTPWGYTF.

This chain joins TRBV28 and TRBJ1-5, with 7 bases lining up with TRBD1. The CDR3 is 12 amino acids. V gave up 8 bases and J gave up 9 bases; unmatched junction bases: 7. The V gene's germline CDR1 is MDHEN and CDR2 SYDVKM. The CDR3 DNA reads TGTGCCAGCGTCACAGGGGAATGGCCCCAGCATTTT. Translated: CASVTGEWPQHF.

The genes are TRBV20-1 and TRBJ2-3; 7 bases fit TRBD2. CDR1 DFQATT and CDR2 SNEGSKA come from the germline V gene (reference sequence). The J segment lost 4 bases and the V segment lost 6 bases, leaving 1 base of the junction unmatched. The CDR3 is 11 residues long. DNA of the CDR3: TGCAGTGCAACTAGCGCAGATACGCAGTATTTT. Amino acids: CSATSADTQYF.

The genes are TRBV18 and TRBJ1-5; no firm D call. This CDR3 contains 13 residues. V lost 6 bases and J 7 bases, leaving 13 bases between the germline ends. CDR1 KGHSH and CDR2 LQKENI come from the germline V gene. This CDR3 reads CASSRYGEQPQHF. CDR3 DNA: TGTGCCAGCTCTCGGTATGGGGAACAGCCCCAGCATTTT.

The chain recombines TRBV5-6 with TRBJ1-6; D gene unclear. V lost 0 bases and J lost 7, with 11 bases in between. Germline loops: CDR1 SGHDT, CDR2 YYEEEE. CDR3 length: 15 amino acids. DNA for the CDR3: TGTGCCAGCAGCTTGGGGGCCGGGAGGAATTCACCCCTCCACTTT. The encoded protein is CASSLGAGRNSPLHF. Using reference TRBV5-6 and TRBJ1-6 for the parts outside the CDR3, the full variable domain is DAGVTQSPTHLIKTRGQQVTLRCSPKSGHDTVSWYQQALGQGPQFIFQYYEEEERQRGNFPDRFSGHQFPNYSSELNVNALLLGDSALYLCASSLGAGRNSPLHFGNGTRLTVT.

The chain recombines TRBV6-1 with TRBJ1-1; the match to TRBD1 covers 9 bases. This CDR3 has 14 residues. The V gene's germline CDR1 is MNHNS and CDR2 SASEGT. The DNA for the CDR3 is TGTGTCACAGGGGGCGGGACACCAAACACTGAAGCTTTCTTT. It encodes CVTGGGTPNTEAFF.

This sequence joins TRBV5-4 and TRBJ2-5; D gene unclear. Germline V lookup: CDR1 SGHNT, CDR2 YYREEE (reference sequence). Trimming took 5 bases from V and 1 from J, leaving 9 bases between them. The CDR3 has 13 residues. This CDR3 is CASSYTLQETQYF. CDR3 nucleotides: TGTGCCAGCAGTTATACCCTCCAAGAGACCCAGTACTTC.

The CDR3 loop is CASSSGLTNTEAFF. The CDR3 DNA reads as TGTGCCAGCTCTTCGGGACTCACGAACACTGAAGCTTTCTTT. The V and J genes are TRBV18 and TRBJ1-1; TRBD1 is a possible D gene (5 bases). CDR1 is KGHSH, CDR2 LQKENI, per germline. Between the trimmed V and J ends, which lost 6 bases and 1 base, there was a span of 12 bases. The CDR3 spans 14 residues.

The V call is TRBV30, the J call TRBJ2-4, with 9 bases matching TRBD2. V lost 3 bases to trimming and J lost 3 bases; unmatched junction nucleotides: 9. Per germline, CDR1 GTSNPN and CDR2 SVGIG (reference sequence). The CDR3 has 16 amino acids. As DNA, the CDR3 is TGTGCCTGGAGCGAGGCGGGAGGGCCCGGCAAAAACATTCAGTACTTC. The encoded protein is CAWSEAGGPGKNIQYF.

This chain connects TRBV6-6 to TRBJ2-3, with TRBD2 identical over 7 bases. V shed 7 bases, J shed 3 bases, and the junction held 7 bases outside the gene matches. The CDR3 sequence is 14 residues long. Germline V gene data show CDR1 as MNHNY and CDR2 as SVGAGI (reference sequence). CDR3 DNA sequence: TGTGCCAGCAAGGCGGGAGTAAGGACAGATACGCAGTATTTT. Amino acid sequence: CASKAGVRTDTQYF.

The table lists this clone with a count of one. This chain links TRBV30 with TRBJ1-3; tentative D call: TRBD1 (6 bases). This CDR3 is 14 amino acids long. Looked up from germline, CDR1 is GTSNPN and CDR2 is SVGIG (reference sequence). The V and J ends lost 2 bases and 4 bases respectively, with 12 bases between them. For the CDR3, the DNA is TGTGCCTGGAGTATTGGGGGCGTGGGAAACACCATATATTTT. Translation: CAWSIGGVGNTIYF.

The chain is built from TRBV6-1 and TRBJ2-5; 11 nucleotides agree with TRBD2. V trimming: 6 bases; J trimming: 3 bases; junction bases outside the gene matches: 3. Germline V gives CDR1 MNHNS, CDR2 SASEGT. The CDR3 contains 14 residues. DNA of the CDR3: TGTGCCAGCAGGAAACTAGCGGGAGAAGAGACCCAGTACTTC. This gives the protein CASRKLAGEETQYF.

The chain uses TRBV11-3 and TRBJ2-1; no definite D call. There are 15 residues in the CDR3. Between the trimmed V and J ends, which lost 5 bases and 0 bases, there was a span of 11 bases. CDR1 and CDR2 (germline): SGHNT, YENEEA. Here the CDR3 DNA reads TGTGCCAGCAGCCCCCGGCCGAGCTCCTACAATGAGCAGTTCTTC. Its protein product is CASSPRPSSYNEQFF.

The table lists this clone with a few counts. The chain joins TRBV4-2 to TRBJ2-2; D ambiguous. The CDR3 is made up of 16 amino acids. Germline loops: CDR1 LGHNA, CDR2 YNFKEQ. Trimming removed 4 bases at V and 0 bases at J, with 12 bases between. As DNA, the CDR3 is TGTGCCAGCAGCCCAAACTTACACGCGAACACCGGGGAGCTGTTTTTT. Protein: CASSPNLHANTGELFF.

The genes are TRBV6-6 and TRBJ2-1; 7 bases map to TRBD2. J lost 7 bases, V lost 0 bases, and 6 bases had no gene match. The CDR3 runs to 15 residues. The germline CDR1 and CDR2 sequences are MNHNY and SVGAGI (reference sequence). CDR3 DNA: TGTGCCAGCAGTTACTCGGGCGGGAGTTCGAATGAGCAGTTCTTC. Its translation is CASSYSGGSSNEQFF.

The chain recombines TRBV11-2 with TRBJ2-3; tentative D call: TRBD2 (7 bases). Per the germline V gene, CDR1 is SGHAT and CDR2 is FQNNGV. The CDR3 is 13 amino acids. Trimming took 8 bases from V and 4 from J, leaving 13 bases between them. The CDR3 here is CASASGGPDTQYF. The CDR3 DNA is TGTGCCAGCGCCTCCGGGGGGCCAGATACGCAGTATTTT.

This clone was seen a single time. J is TRBJ2-6 and V is TRBV11-1, with unresolved D. V was clipped by 5 bases and J by 0 bases, with 11 bases between them. The CDR3 is 16 amino acids. Germline V gene sequence: CDR1 SGHAT, CDR2 FQDESV (reference sequence). CDR3 protein: CASSHLQSSGANVLTF. The CDR3 DNA sequence: TGTGCCAGCAGCCACTTGCAGAGCTCTGGGGCCAACGTCCTGACTTTC.

The J gene is TRBJ1-4, the V gene TRBV11-2, with 7 bases matching TRBD1. V was clipped by 5 bases and J by 10 bases; unmatched bases: 7. CDR3 length equals 13 residues. CDR1 is SGHAT, CDR2 FQNNGV, per germline. This chain's CDR3 is CASSEDREGKLFF. The CDR3 region has the DNA TGTGCCAGCAGCGAAGACAGGGAGGGAAAACTGTTTTTT.